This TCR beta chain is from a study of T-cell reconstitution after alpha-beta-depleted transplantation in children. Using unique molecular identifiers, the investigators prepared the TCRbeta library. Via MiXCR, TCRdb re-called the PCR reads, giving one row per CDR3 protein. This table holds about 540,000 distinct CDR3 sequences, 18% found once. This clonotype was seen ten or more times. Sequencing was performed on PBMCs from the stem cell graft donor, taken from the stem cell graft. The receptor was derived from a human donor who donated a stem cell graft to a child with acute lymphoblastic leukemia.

CDR3 nucleotide sequence: TGCGCCAGCAGCCCGACCTCTAAAAGAGGGACCCAGTACTTC. This translates into CASSPTSKRGTQYF. The chain couples TRBV10-2 to TRBJ2-5; D unclear. Deletions cut 6 bases from V and 7 bases from J, with 18 bases between. Germline V lookup: CDR1 WSHSY, CDR2 SAAADI. The CDR3 sequence is 14 residues long.